This T cell receptor beta chain was sequenced during a study of early T cells in non-severe SARS-CoV-2 infection. Per the germline V gene, CDR1 is LNHDA and CDR2 is SQIVND (reference sequence). The CDR3 consists of 13 residues. The ends were cut back, 7 bases at V and 1 base at J, with 7 bases in the middle. Unique molecular identifiers were affixed to single, distinct cDNA molecules. MiXCR was run by TCRdb on the 5' RACE reads, yielding one entry per CDR3 protein. The profile covers fewer than 100,000 distinct CDR3 sequences, with more than 5% appearing a single time and 7.8% taken by the ten largest.

V is TRBV19 and J is TRBJ2-2; D might be TRBD1 (6 bases). This sequence was found in an adult who was a healthcare worker with PCR-confirmed SARS-CoV-2 infection or an uninfected control (not recorded which). Sequenced input: whole blood. The CDR3 sequence is CASTRGNTGELFF. CDR3 bases: TGTGCCAGTACCAGGGGGAACACCGGGGAGCTGTTTTTT.